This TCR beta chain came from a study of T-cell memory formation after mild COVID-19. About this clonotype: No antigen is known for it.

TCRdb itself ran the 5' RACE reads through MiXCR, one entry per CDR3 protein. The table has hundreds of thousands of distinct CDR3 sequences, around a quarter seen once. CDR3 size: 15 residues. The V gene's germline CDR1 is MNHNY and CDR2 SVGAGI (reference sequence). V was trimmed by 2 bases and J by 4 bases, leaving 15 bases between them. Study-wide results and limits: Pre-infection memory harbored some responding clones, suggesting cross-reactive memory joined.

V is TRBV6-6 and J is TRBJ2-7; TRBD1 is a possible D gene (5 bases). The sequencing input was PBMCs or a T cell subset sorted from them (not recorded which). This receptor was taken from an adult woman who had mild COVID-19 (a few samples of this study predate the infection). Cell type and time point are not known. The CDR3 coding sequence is TGTGCCAGCAGTTACGATAGGGGCAGCGCTTACGAGCAGTACTTC. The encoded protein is CASSYDRGSAYEQYF.